This entry is about one TCR beta chain. The antigen remains undetermined. This entry comes from a study of identical twins. Germline V gene sequence: CDR1 SGHTA, CDR2 FQGNSA. With 0 bases clipped from V and 3 bases from J, the junction kept 8 bases outside the gene matches. The CDR3 has 16 residues. General study findings and limits: Partly confounded zero-insertion analyses could result from invariant MAIT and iNKT cells.

TCRdb called the 5' RACE reads again in MiXCR, with one record for every CDR3 protein. The sample records 450,000 or so distinct CDR3 sequences, approximately 15% being singletons. These data are also associated with another study on yellow fever vaccine responses in identical twins.

This chain joins TRBV7-2 and TRBJ2-7, with 7 bases matching TRBD2. This clonotype originated in a woman between 18 and 30 years old in good health. The sequencing input was CD4+ T cells sorted from blood. The CDR3 sequence: CASSLAAGVAVYEQYF. CDR3 bases: TGTGCCAGCAGCTTAGCCGCGGGAGTAGCCGTCTACGAGCAGTACTTC.